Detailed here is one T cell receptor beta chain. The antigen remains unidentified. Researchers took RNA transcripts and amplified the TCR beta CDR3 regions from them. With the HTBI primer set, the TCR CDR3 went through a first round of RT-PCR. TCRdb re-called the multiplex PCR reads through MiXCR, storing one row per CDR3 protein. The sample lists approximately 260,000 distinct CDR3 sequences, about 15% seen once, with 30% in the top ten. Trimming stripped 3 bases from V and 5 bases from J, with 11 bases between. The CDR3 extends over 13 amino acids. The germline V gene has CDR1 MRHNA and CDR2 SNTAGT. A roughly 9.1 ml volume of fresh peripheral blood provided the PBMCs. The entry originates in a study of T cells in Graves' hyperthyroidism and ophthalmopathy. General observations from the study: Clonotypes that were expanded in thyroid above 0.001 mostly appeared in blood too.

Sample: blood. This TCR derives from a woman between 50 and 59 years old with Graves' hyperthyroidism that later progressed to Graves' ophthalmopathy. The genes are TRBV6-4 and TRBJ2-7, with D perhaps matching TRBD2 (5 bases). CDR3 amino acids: CASSEWLGDEQYF. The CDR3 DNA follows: TGTGCCAGCAGTGAATGGCTCGGGGACGAGCAGTACTTC.